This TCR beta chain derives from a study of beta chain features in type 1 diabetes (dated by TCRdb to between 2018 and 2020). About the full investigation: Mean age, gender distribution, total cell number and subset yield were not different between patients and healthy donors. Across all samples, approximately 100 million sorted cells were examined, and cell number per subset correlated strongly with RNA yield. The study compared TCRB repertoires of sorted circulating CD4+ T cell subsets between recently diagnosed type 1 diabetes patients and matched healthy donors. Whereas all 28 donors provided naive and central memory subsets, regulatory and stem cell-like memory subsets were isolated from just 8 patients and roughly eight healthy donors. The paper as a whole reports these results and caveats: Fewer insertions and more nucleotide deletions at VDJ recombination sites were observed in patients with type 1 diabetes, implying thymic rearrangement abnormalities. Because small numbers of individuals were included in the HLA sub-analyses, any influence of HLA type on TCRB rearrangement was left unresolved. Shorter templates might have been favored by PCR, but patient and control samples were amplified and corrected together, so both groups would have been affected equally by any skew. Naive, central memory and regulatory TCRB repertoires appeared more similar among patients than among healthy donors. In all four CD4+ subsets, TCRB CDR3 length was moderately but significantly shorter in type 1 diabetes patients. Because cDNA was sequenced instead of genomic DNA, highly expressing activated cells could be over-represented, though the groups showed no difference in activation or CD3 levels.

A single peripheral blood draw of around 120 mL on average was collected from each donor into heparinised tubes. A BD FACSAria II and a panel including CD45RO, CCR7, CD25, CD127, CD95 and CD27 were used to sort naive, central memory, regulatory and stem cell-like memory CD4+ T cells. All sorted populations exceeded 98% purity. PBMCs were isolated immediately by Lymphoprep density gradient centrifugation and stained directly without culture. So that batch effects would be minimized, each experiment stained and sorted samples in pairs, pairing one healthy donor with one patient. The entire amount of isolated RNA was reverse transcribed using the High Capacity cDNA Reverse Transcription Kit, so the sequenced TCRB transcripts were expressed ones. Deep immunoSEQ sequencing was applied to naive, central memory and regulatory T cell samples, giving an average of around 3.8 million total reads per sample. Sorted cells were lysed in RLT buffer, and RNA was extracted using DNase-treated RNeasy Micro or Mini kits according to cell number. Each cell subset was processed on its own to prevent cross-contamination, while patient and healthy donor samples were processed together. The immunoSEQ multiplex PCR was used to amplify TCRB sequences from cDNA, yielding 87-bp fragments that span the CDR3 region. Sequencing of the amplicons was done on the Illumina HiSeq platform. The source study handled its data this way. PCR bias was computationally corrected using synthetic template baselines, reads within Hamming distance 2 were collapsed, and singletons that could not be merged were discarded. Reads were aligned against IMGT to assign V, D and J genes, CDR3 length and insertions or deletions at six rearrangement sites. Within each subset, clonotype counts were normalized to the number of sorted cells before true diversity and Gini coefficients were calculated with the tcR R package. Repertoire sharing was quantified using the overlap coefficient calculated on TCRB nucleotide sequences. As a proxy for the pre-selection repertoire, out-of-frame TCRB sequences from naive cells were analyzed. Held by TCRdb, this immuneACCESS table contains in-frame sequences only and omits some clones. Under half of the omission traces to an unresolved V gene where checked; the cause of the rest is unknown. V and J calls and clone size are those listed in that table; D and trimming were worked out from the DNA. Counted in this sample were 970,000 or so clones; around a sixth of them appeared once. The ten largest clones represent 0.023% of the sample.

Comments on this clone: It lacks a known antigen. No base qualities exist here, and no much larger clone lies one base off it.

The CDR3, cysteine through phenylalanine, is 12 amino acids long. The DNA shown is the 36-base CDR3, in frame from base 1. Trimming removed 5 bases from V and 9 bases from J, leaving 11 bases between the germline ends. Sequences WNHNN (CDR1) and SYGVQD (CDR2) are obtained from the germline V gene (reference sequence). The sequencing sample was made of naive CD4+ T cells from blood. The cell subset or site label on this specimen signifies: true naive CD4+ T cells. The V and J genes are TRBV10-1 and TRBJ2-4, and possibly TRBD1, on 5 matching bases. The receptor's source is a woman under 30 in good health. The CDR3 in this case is CASSPGRGIQYF. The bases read TGCGCCAGCAGTCCAGGGCGAGGCATTCAGTACTTC.